The clone carrying this TCR beta chain came up a few times. Its matching antigen is unknown. These data come from a study of beta chain features in type 1 diabetes. Whole-study findings and limits: TCRB CDR3s from Type 1 diabetes patients were moderately but significantly shorter in all four CD4+ subsets.

Expressed TCRB transcripts were sequenced, since all the RNA that had been isolated was reverse transcribed. Only in-frame clones appear in the TCRdb table, and some are missing; sequencing was by immunoSEQ multiplex PCR. The table includes 13,000 to 15,000 clones, approximately 68% detected once. The specimen was stem cell memory CD4+ T cells from blood. The source of this sequence is a woman between 18 and 29 years old with type 1 diabetes.

As DNA, the CDR3 is TGTGCCAGCAGACTAAGCGGGGGGTCCTACAATGAGCAGTTCTTC. This sequence encodes CASRLSGGSYNEQFF. V is TRBV5-4 and J is TRBJ2-1, with 9 bases identical to TRBD2. Trimming took 5 bases from V and 1 from J; bases not matched to a gene: 4. The CDR3 sequence is 15 residues long. Germline V gene lookup returns CDR1 SGHNT and CDR2 YYREEE (reference sequence).